This entry describes one T cell receptor (beta chain). The method was immunoSEQ multiplex PCR; TCRdb's version includes in-frame clones alone and lacks a portion of them. The sample includes approximately 150,000 clones, about 94% of them seen just once. J was trimmed by 4 bases and V by 1 base; bases with no gene match: 6. Germline V gene sequence: CDR1 LGHDT, CDR2 YNNKEL (reference sequence). This CDR3 comprises 16 residues. This record belongs to a study of control samples from healthy donors and cancer patients. The chain carries TRBV3-1 (or the pseudogene TRBV3-2) and TRBJ1-3; TRBD1 matches 8 bases. The source of this sequence is a woman aged 25 to 39 in good health. The sample was blood. The CDR3 nucleotides read TGTGCCAGCAGCCAAGGCCAGGGGGCGCGGGGAAACACCATATATTTT. Amino acids: CASSQGQGARGNTIYF.